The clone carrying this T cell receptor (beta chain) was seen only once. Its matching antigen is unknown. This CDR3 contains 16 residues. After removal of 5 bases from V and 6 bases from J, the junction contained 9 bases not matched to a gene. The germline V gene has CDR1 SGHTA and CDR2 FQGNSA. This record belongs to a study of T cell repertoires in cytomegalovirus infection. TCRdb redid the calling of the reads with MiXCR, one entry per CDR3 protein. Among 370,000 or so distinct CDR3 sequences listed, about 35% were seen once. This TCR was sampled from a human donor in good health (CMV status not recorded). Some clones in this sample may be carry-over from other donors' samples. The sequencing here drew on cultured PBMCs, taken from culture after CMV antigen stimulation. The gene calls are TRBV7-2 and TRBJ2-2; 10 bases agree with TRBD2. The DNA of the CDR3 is TGTGCCAGCAGCCCCCCGGGACTAGCGATGTCCGGGGAGCTGTTTTTT. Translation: CASSPPGLAMSGELFF.